The T cell receptor beta chain described here comes from a study of cytomegalovirus exposure and HLA in healthy donors. Study outcomes and limitations: Per published accounts, TCR beta sequences correctly predicted the HLA-A and HLA-B alleles of most subjects.

Germline values: CDR1 MGHRA, CDR2 YSYEKL. Trimming removed 0 bases at V and 2 bases at J, with 13 bases between. This CDR3 comprises 16 residues. As for this clone: The target antigen is unknown.

Vbeta (60) and Jbeta (13) primers were used in the PCR. This table comes from immunoSEQ multiplex PCR, and its TCRdb copy is limited to in-frame clones, with some not included. The table includes roughly 160,000 clones, 73% detected once. The V call is TRBV4-1, the J call TRBJ1-2; perhaps TRBD1 as D (6 bases). The sequencing sample was made of PBMCs. The receptor was derived from a woman aged 18-35 years in good health and CMV-seropositive. CDR3 amino acids: CASSQEEGQFNYGYTF. CDR3 DNA sequence: TGCGCCAGCAGCCAAGAGGAAGGACAGTTCAACTATGGCTACACCTTC.